The next 22 T cell receptor beta chains were all read from a single sample in a study of OX40 agonist ivuxolimab in advanced cancers. Assay: immunoSEQ multiplex PCR; the TCRdb copy retains only in-frame clones and omits some. The data show about 48,000 clones, with around 87% seen just once and over 1.5% held by the top ten. Here the sequenced sample was CD4+ or CD8+ T cells sorted from blood, taken in a trial of the OX40 agonist ivuxolimab. These receptors all stem from an adult with an advanced solid tumor such as melanoma, head and neck, liver or kidney cancer.

A remark on this clone: The same CDR3 also results from other DNA sequences found in this sample. The V call is TRBV5-1, the J call TRBJ1-2; D not resolved. CDR3 length: 12 residues. Germline CDR1 and CDR2: SGHRS and YFSETQ. Trimming took off 0 bases at V and 4 bases at J, with 4 bases between the two ends. The CDR3 DNA reads as TGCGCCAGCAGCTTGGAAGGCTATGGCTACACCTTC. Its protein product is CASSLEGYGYTF.

This rearrangement joins TRBV7-2 to TRBJ1-2, with TRBD1 matching 7 bases. Germline trimming cut 7 bases from V and 2 bases from J; bases unmatched to any gene: 4. The CDR3 has 13 residues. CDR1 and CDR2 (germline): SGHTA, FQGNSA. The CDR3 sequence: CASTLQGNYGYTF. CDR3 coding DNA: TGTGCCAGCACCCTACAGGGGAACTATGGCTACACCTTC. The full variable domain, completed using reference TRBV7-2 and TRBJ1-2, is GAGVSQSPSNKVTEKGKDVELRCDPISGHTALYWYRQSLGQGLEFLIYFQGNSAPDKSGLPSDRFSAERTGGSVSTLTIQRTQQEDSAVYLCASTLQGNYGYTFGSGTRLTVV.

This rearrangement joins TRBV9 to TRBJ2-7, with D possibly being TRBD1 or TRBD2 (7 bases each). From germline, CDR1 is SGDLS and CDR2 YYNGEE. Trimming took 0 bases from V and 1 from J, leaving 14 bases between them. This CDR3 contains 16 residues. The CDR3 sequence is CASSVEGQGGSYEQYF. In DNA form, the CDR3 reads TGTGCCAGCAGCGTAGAGGGCCAGGGGGGGTCCTACGAGCAGTACTTC.

The chain carries TRBV11-2 and TRBJ2-7; 7 positions match TRBD2. This CDR3 has 15 residues. Germline CDR1 reads SGHAT; CDR2 reads FQNNGV. V trimming: 1 base; J trimming: 2 bases; junction bases outside the gene matches: 5. The CDR3 here is CASSLAGLPPYEQYF. CDR3 nucleotides: TGTGCCAGCAGCTTAGCGGGACTACCCCCCTACGAGCAGTACTTC.

The J gene is TRBJ2-7, the V gene TRBV9; 9 positions agree with TRBD2. The CDR3 covers 14 residues. Trimming at V came to 3 bases and at J to 2 bases, leaving 3 bases not matched to a gene. Germline V gives CDR1 SGDLS, CDR2 YYNGEE. CDR3: CASSARGGPYEQYF. CDR3 coding DNA: TGTGCCAGCAGCGCGCGGGGGGGCCCCTACGAGCAGTACTTC.

CDR3 nucleotides: TGTGCCACCAGCAGCCCGGGACAGGGACCTAATCAGCCCCAGCATTTT. Translating gives CATSSPGQGPNQPQHF. V gene TRBV15 combines with J gene TRBJ1-5; 9 bases are a match to TRBD1. The germline gives CDR1 LNHNV, CDR2 YYDKDF (reference sequence). The trim removed 3 bases at V and 4 bases at J, leaving 7 bases unmatched. The CDR3 has 16 residues.

In DNA form, the CDR3 reads TGTGCCAGCAGCTTGGAGGCAGCGTATGGCTACACCTTC. Its translation is CASSLEAAYGYTF. The chain combines TRBV5-6 with TRBJ1-2; D is unclear. Germline CDR1 SGHDT, CDR2 YYEEEE. The CDR3 runs 13 residues. The V end was cut by 0 bases, the J end by 5 bases, with 8 bases between.

V is TRBV10-3 and J is TRBJ2-3, with a weak D call TRBD1 (6 bases). V gave up 0 bases and J gave up 0 bases, with 10 bases separating them. This CDR3 comprises 16 residues. Germline-derived CDR1 and CDR2 are ENHRY and SYGVKD. The chain's CDR3 is CAISESAGTSTDTQYF. CDR3 coding DNA: TGTGCCATCAGTGAGTCGGCAGGGACAAGCACAGATACGCAGTATTTT.

The genes are TRBV6-5 and TRBJ2-7; TRBD1 matches at 9 bases. V lost 6 bases, J lost 4 bases, and 7 bases stayed unmatched. The CDR3 extends over 14 amino acids. Germline lookup yields CDR1 MNHEY and CDR2 SVGAGI. Written as DNA, the CDR3 is TGTGCCAGCAGGGGGACAGGGAAGGGTTACGAGCAGTACTTC. Residues: CASRGTGKGYEQYF.

The V and J genes are TRBV5-1 and TRBJ2-7; D tentatively reads TRBD1 or TRBD2 (5 bases each). The CDR3 totals 15 residues. CDR1 and CDR2 from the germline V gene are SGHRS and YFSETQ. Between the trimmed V and J ends, which lost 7 bases and 6 bases, there was a span of 23 bases. CDR3 protein: CASRPLNRRDAEQYF. The CDR3 DNA reads TGCGCCAGCCGACCCTTAAACCGCCGGGACGCCGAGCAGTACTTC.

The rearrangement joins TRBV7-2 to TRBJ2-5; 8 bases line up with TRBD2. V shed 0 bases, J shed 5 bases, and the junction held 2 bases outside the gene matches. The CDR3 contains 14 residues. Germline CDR1 SGHTA, CDR2 FQGNSA. DNA for the CDR3: TGTGCCAGCAGCTTAGCGTCTAGCGGGGAGACCCAGTACTTC. It translates to CASSLASSGETQYF.

This chain uses TRBV7-3 with TRBJ2-3, with D perhaps matching TRBD2 (5 bases). V was trimmed by 3 bases and J by 2 bases, leaving 9 bases between them. The CDR3 loop spans 14 amino acids. Germline V gene data show CDR1 as SGHTA and CDR2 as FQGTGA. The CDR3 region is CASSLSGNTDTQYF. DNA for the CDR3: TGTGCCAGCAGCTTGTCCGGGAACACAGATACGCAGTATTTT.

The sample holds one count of this clone. The gene calls are TRBV6-6 and TRBJ2-7; 8 bases fit TRBD2. After removal of 5 bases from V and 6 bases from J, the junction contained 3 bases not matched to a gene. The germline CDR1 and CDR2 sequences are MNHNY and SVGAGI (reference sequence). The CDR3 extends over 12 amino acids. The chain's CDR3 is CASSPGGGEQYF. CDR3 nucleotides: TGTGCCAGCAGTCCCGGGGGGGGCGAGCAGTACTTC.

The CDR3 sequence: CASSLVGRQETQYF. The CDR3 nucleotides read TGTGCCAGCAGCTTGGTAGGCCGTCAAGAGACCCAGTACTTC. The V call is TRBV5-4, the J call TRBJ2-5, with unresolved D. In germline, CDR1 is SGHNT, CDR2 YYREEE (reference sequence). The CDR3 runs to 14 residues. Trimming removed 0 bases at V and 2 bases at J, with 8 bases between.

V gene TRBV5-4 combines with J gene TRBJ2-3; tentative D call: TRBD1 (6 bases). The CDR3 runs to 16 residues. Germline CDR1 is SGHNT and CDR2 is YYREEE (reference sequence). V dropped 6 bases and J dropped 2 bases, with 19 bases sitting between them. The CDR3: CASTSWGQPYTDTQYF. The CDR3 nucleotides read TGTGCCAGCACCTCCTGGGGGCAACCATACACAGATACGCAGTATTTT.

This CDR3 is CASSPQALGTDTQYF. The CDR3 DNA follows: TGTGCCAGCTCACCCCAGGCGCTCGGCACAGATACGCAGTATTTT. The chain links TRBV18 to TRBJ2-3; D remains unclear. CDR3 length equals 15 residues. The V gene's germline CDR1 is KGHSH and CDR2 LQKENI. Trimming left V 3 bases short and J 1 base short, with 11 bases between.

V gene TRBV18 combines with J gene TRBJ2-2, with D possibly being TRBD1 (6 bases). Per germline, CDR1 KGHSH and CDR2 LQKENI. The CDR3 runs to 16 residues. V was shortened by 6 bases and J by 0 bases, with 14 bases between the two germline ends. CDR3 amino acids: CASSGQNPANTGELFF. Written as DNA, the CDR3 is TGTGCCAGCTCGGGACAAAACCCCGCGAACACCGGGGAGCTGTTTTTT. Combining the CDR3 with reference TRBV18 and TRBJ2-2 gives the whole variable domain NAGVMQNPRHLVRRRGQEARLRCSPMKGHSHVYWYRQLPEEGLKFMVYLQKENIIDESGMPKERFSAEFPKEGPSILRIQQVVRGDSAAYFCASSGQNPANTGELFFGEGSRLTVL.

The chain combines TRBV5-6 with TRBJ1-3, with D uncertain. This CDR3 is 12 amino acids long. Germline assignment: CDR1 SGHDT and CDR2 YYEEEE. The V end lost 2 bases, the J end lost 3 bases, and 3 bases lay between the germline ends. DNA of the CDR3: TGTGCCAGCAGCTTTTATGGAAACACCATATATTTT. It translates to CASSFYGNTIYF.

The rearrangement uses TRBV7-4 and TRBJ2-1; 7 bases are shared with TRBD1. Germline CDR1 SGHVT, CDR2 SQSDAQ. The CDR3 is 16 amino acids. V was pared by 3 bases and J by 3 bases, with 8 bases of the junction left unmatched. The CDR3 reads CASSFYRDSFYNEQFF. The CDR3 DNA sequence: TGTGCCAGCAGCTTTTACCGGGACAGTTTCTACAATGAGCAGTTCTTC.

The J gene is TRBJ2-1, the V gene TRBV18; 14 nucleotides line up with TRBD2. Per the germline V gene, CDR1 is KGHSH and CDR2 is LQKENI. The CDR3 runs to 18 residues. Trimming removed 3 bases from V and 12 bases from J; junction bases left unmatched: 16. The CDR3 DNA follows: TGTGCCAGCTCACCGACCGGGACTAGCGGGGGAATTACAGGATCGCAGTTCTTC. As protein: CASSPTGTSGGITGSQFF.

This clone occurred a few times. The chain has TRBV6-5 and TRBJ1-2, with 7 positions matching TRBD1. Germline values: CDR1 MNHEY, CDR2 SVGAGI. The trim removed 10 bases at V and 2 bases at J, leaving 10 bases unmatched. CDR3 length equals 14 residues. In nucleotides, the CDR3 is TGTGCCACGGGGAGGATGACAGGGAACTATGGCTACACCTTC. Amino acid sequence: CATGRMTGNYGYTF.

About this clone itself: Compared with germline, one end of the junction differs, possibly owing to a read error. The chain has TRBV6-1 and TRBJ1-2; D might be TRBD1 (5 bases). The CDR3 totals 14 residues. Germline CDR1 is MNHNS and CDR2 is SASEGT. The CDR3 spells CASTEREGNYGYTF. The CDR3, as DNA: TGTGCCAGCACTGAACGGGAGGGGAACTATGGCTACACCTTC.